The rows below give T cell receptor beta chains drawn from one sample of a study of blood T cell repertoires in COVID-19. The table came from immunoSEQ multiplex PCR; TCRdb's copy has only in-frame clones and leaves some out. The repertoire consists of some 250,000 clones, with around 86% occurring once and the leading ten covering around 12%. Sequenced sample: peripheral blood. The source is a man older than 75 with acute or convalescent COVID-19. The CDR3 runs from the conserved cysteine through the conserved F or W. The order of the fields is V gene, D gene, clone size, CDR3 length, J gene, CDR3 DNA, CDR3 protein. A D gene is named only where the DNA matches it firmly. Not all rows give a size; the values are once, few, many and, for expanded clones, a class.

v_gene: TRBV9; d_gene: -; abundance: -; len: 15; j_gene: TRBJ2-1; CDR3nt: TGTGCCAGCAGCTTGGGGTTCGGGACCTACAATGAGCAGTTCTTC; CDR3aa: CASSLGFGTYNEQFF
v_gene: TRBV7-3; d_gene: TRBD1; abundance: -; len: 16; j_gene: TRBJ1-3; CDR3nt: TGTGCCAGCAGCTTAACCCCGGGACAGACTGGAAACACCATATATTTT; CDR3aa: CASSLTPGQTGNTIYF
v_gene: TRBV15; d_gene: TRBD2; abundance: -; len: 17; j_gene: TRBJ2-3; CDR3nt: TGTGCCACCAGCAGATCACGACTAGCGAGTAGCACAGATACGCAGTATTTT; CDR3aa: CATSRSRLASSTDTQYF
v_gene: TRBV6-5; d_gene: -; abundance: -; len: 15; j_gene: TRBJ1-6; CDR3nt: TGTGCCAGCAGTTATCTACAGAGCTATAATTCACCCCTCCACTTT; CDR3aa: CASSYLQSYNSPLHF
v_gene: TRBV19; d_gene: TRBD1; abundance: -; len: 19; j_gene: TRBJ1-6; CDR3nt: TGTGCCAGTAGCATCCAGGACAGGGCCACAGACGCCTATAATTCACCCCTCCACTTT; CDR3aa: CASSIQDRATDAYNSPLHF
v_gene: TRBV2; d_gene: -; abundance: -; len: 14; j_gene: TRBJ1-5; CDR3nt: TGTGCCAGCACTGAAAGACAGGTTGGCCAGCCCCAGCATTTT; CDR3aa: CASTERQVGQPQHF
v_gene: TRBV7-9; d_gene: TRBD1; abundance: -; len: 15; j_gene: TRBJ1-6; CDR3nt: TGTGCCAGCAGCTTTCAGGGACAGGGTTCATCACCCCTCCACTTT; CDR3aa: CASSFQGQGSSPLHF
v_gene: TRBV9; d_gene: TRBD1; abundance: -; len: 19; j_gene: TRBJ1-4; CDR3nt: TGTGCTAGCAGCGTAGGACTTGGGCAACAGGGGGCGGGTCATGAAAAACTGTTTTTT; CDR3aa: CASSVGLGQQGAGHEKLFF
v_gene: TRBV28; d_gene: TRBD1; abundance: once; len: 14; j_gene: TRBJ2-7; CDR3nt: TGTGCCAGCACGTCTCCGGGACAGGTCTACGAGCAGTACTTC; CDR3aa: CASTSPGQVYEQYF
v_gene: TRBV5-1; d_gene: TRBD2; abundance: once; len: 15; j_gene: TRBJ2-7; CDR3nt: TGCGCCAGCAGCTCGCAGGGACTAGCTCACTCCGAGCAGTACTTC; CDR3aa: CASSSQGLAHSEQYF
v_gene: TRBV27; d_gene: TRBD1; abundance: -; len: 14; j_gene: TRBJ1-6; CDR3nt: TGTGCCAGCTCGTTCAGGGGGCTTTATTCACCCCTCCACTTT; CDR3aa: CASSFRGLYSPLHF
v_gene: TRBV6-5; d_gene: -; abundance: -; len: 14; j_gene: TRBJ1-5; CDR3nt: TGTGCCAGCAAGGAACAGGGCAGCAATCAGCCCCAGCATTTT; CDR3aa: CASKEQGSNQPQHF
v_gene: TRBV19; d_gene: -; abundance: -; len: 13; j_gene: TRBJ1-4; CDR3nt: TGTGCCAGTAGTACCTACCCCCGGGAAAAACTGTTTTTT; CDR3aa: CASSTYPREKLFF
v_gene: TRBV3-1/TRBV3-2; d_gene: TRBD1; abundance: -; len: 16; j_gene: TRBJ1-5; CDR3nt: TGTGCCAGCAGCCAAGGTGGACAGGATCCGAATCAGCCCCAGCATTTT; CDR3aa: CASSQGGQDPNQPQHF
v_gene: TRBV5-1; d_gene: TRBD1; abundance: -; len: 13; j_gene: TRBJ1-6; CDR3nt: TGCGCCAGCAGCACCACAGGGGCGACACCCCTCCACTTT; CDR3aa: CASSTTGATPLHF
v_gene: TRBV28; d_gene: -; abundance: -; len: 14; j_gene: TRBJ1-1; CDR3nt: TGTGCCAACAAAGGGCCGGGAGCCGGAACTGAAGCTTTCTTT; CDR3aa: CANKGPGAGTEAFF
v_gene: TRBV14; d_gene: -; abundance: -; len: 13; j_gene: TRBJ1-1; CDR3nt: TGTGCCAGCAGCCCCTCCGGGATCACTGAAGCTTTCTTT; CDR3aa: CASSPSGITEAFF
v_gene: TRBV2; d_gene: -; abundance: -; len: 14; j_gene: TRBJ2-2; CDR3nt: TGTGCCAGCAGTATTGATGTGAGCACCGGGGAGCTGTTTTTT; CDR3aa: CASSIDVSTGELFF
v_gene: TRBV27; d_gene: -; abundance: -; len: 14; j_gene: TRBJ1-1; CDR3nt: TGTGCCAGCAGTTTAGGGGCGCGAGGCACTGAAGCTTTCTTT; CDR3aa: CASSLGARGTEAFF
v_gene: TRBV7-9; d_gene: TRBD1; abundance: -; len: 12; j_gene: TRBJ1-2; CDR3nt: TGTGCCAGCAGCTCAGGGGGGACGGGCTACACCTTC; CDR3aa: CASSSGGTGYTF
v_gene: TRBV6-5; d_gene: -; abundance: -; len: 15; j_gene: TRBJ1-5; CDR3nt: TGTGCCAGCAGTCGTTTCCGGGATAGCAATCAGCCCCAGCATTTT; CDR3aa: CASSRFRDSNQPQHF
v_gene: TRBV7-2; d_gene: TRBD2; abundance: -; len: 16; j_gene: TRBJ2-1; CDR3nt: TGTGCCAGCAGATATCGGACTAGCGTTCGGAACAATGAGCAGTTCTTC; CDR3aa: CASRYRTSVRNNEQFF
v_gene: TRBV6-5; d_gene: -; abundance: -; len: 14; j_gene: TRBJ2-7; CDR3nt: TGTGCCAGCAATCGGCAGGGGTTGCGCGACGAGCAGTACTTC; CDR3aa: CASNRQGLRDEQYF
v_gene: TRBV6-5; d_gene: -; abundance: -; len: 14; j_gene: TRBJ1-6; CDR3nt: TGTGCCAGCAGTTACGGGCAGAATAATTCACCCCTCCACTTT; CDR3aa: CASSYGQNNSPLHF
v_gene: TRBV7-9; d_gene: -; abundance: -; len: 12; j_gene: TRBJ1-2; CDR3nt: TGTGCCAGCAGCTTTGGGGCCTCCGGCTACACCTTC; CDR3aa: CASSFGASGYTF
v_gene: TRBV7-9; d_gene: -; abundance: -; len: 15; j_gene: TRBJ1-6; CDR3nt: TGTGCCAGCAGCTTGGGTCAGGGTAAAAATTCACCCCTCCACTTT; CDR3aa: CASSLGQGKNSPLHF
v_gene: TRBV18; d_gene: TRBD2; abundance: -; len: 17; j_gene: TRBJ2-5; CDR3nt: TGTGCCAGCTCACCACCGGTAGCGGGGGGTCCCAAAGAGACCCAGTACTTC; CDR3aa: CASSPPVAGGPKETQYF
v_gene: TRBV18; d_gene: TRBD1; abundance: -; len: 15; j_gene: TRBJ1-5; CDR3nt: TGTGCCAGCTCACCATCGGGACAGCTAAATCAGCCCCAGCATTTT; CDR3aa: CASSPSGQLNQPQHF
v_gene: TRBV18; d_gene: -; abundance: -; len: 14; j_gene: TRBJ2-3; CDR3nt: TGTGCCAGCTCACCCCCCTCCGGAGCAGATACGCAGTATTTT; CDR3aa: CASSPPSGADTQYF
v_gene: TRBV10-3; d_gene: -; abundance: -; len: 14; j_gene: TRBJ1-1; CDR3nt: TGTGCCATCAGTGAGTCGGGGGGAAACACTGAAGCTTTCTTT; CDR3aa: CAISESGGNTEAFF
v_gene: TRBV7-3; d_gene: -; abundance: -; len: 12; j_gene: TRBJ1-1; CDR3nt: TGTGCCAGCAGCTTAGTCAGTAGGGGGGCTTTCTTT; CDR3aa: CASSLVSRGAFF
v_gene: TRBV7-9; d_gene: TRBD1; abundance: -; len: 13; j_gene: TRBJ2-5; CDR3nt: TGTGCCAGCAGCCCAAACAGGGGAGAGACCCAGTACTTC; CDR3aa: CASSPNRGETQYF
v_gene: TRBV3-1/TRBV3-2; d_gene: TRBD2; abundance: -; len: 14; j_gene: TRBJ2-7; CDR3nt: TGTGCCACCTCCCCTAGCGGGGCAAACTACGAGCAGTACTTC; CDR3aa: CATSPSGANYEQYF
v_gene: TRBV6-5; d_gene: -; abundance: -; len: 15; j_gene: TRBJ2-7; CDR3nt: TGTGCCAGCAGCCCGGACAGACTACGTTCGTACGAGCAGTACTTC; CDR3aa: CASSPDRLRSYEQYF
v_gene: TRBV15; d_gene: -; abundance: few; len: 13; j_gene: TRBJ2-3; CDR3nt: TGTGCCACCGGACGGGAGCAGATAGATACGCAGTATTTT; CDR3aa: CATGREQIDTQYF
v_gene: TRBV28; d_gene: TRBD1; abundance: -; len: 13; j_gene: TRBJ1-5; CDR3nt: TGTGCCACTAGGACAGGGTTTAATCAGCCCCAGCATTTT; CDR3aa: CATRTGFNQPQHF
v_gene: TRBV2; d_gene: TRBD2; abundance: once; len: 13; j_gene: TRBJ2-7; CDR3nt: TGTGCCAGCTCGGAGGGAGGGCCCCGCGAGCAGTACTTC; CDR3aa: CASSEGGPREQYF
v_gene: TRBV5-8; d_gene: -; abundance: few; len: 15; j_gene: TRBJ1-5; CDR3nt: TGTGCCAGCAGCACGGGTTCTGGGTCGAGTCAGCCCCAGCATTTT; CDR3aa: CASSTGSGSSQPQHF
v_gene: TRBV6-2/TRBV6-3; d_gene: TRBD1; abundance: -; len: 17; j_gene: TRBJ2-3; CDR3nt: TGTGCCAGCAGCAATCCTCCGGGACAGCGAACCACAGATACGCAGTATTTT; CDR3aa: CASSNPPGQRTTDTQYF
v_gene: TRBV19; d_gene: TRBD1; abundance: once; len: 14; j_gene: TRBJ1-2; CDR3nt: TGTGCCAGTAGCCCCACCCGGACAGGGAATGGCTACACCTTC; CDR3aa: CASSPTRTGNGYTF
v_gene: TRBV28; d_gene: -; abundance: -; len: 12; j_gene: TRBJ2-2; CDR3nt: TGTGCCGGAGGACAGAACCCCGGGGAGCTGTTTTTT; CDR3aa: CAGGQNPGELFF
v_gene: TRBV5-1; d_gene: -; abundance: -; len: 13; j_gene: TRBJ1-2; CDR3nt: TGCGCCAGCAGCCGCGCGGGGGAGAATGGCTACACCTTC; CDR3aa: CASSRAGENGYTF
v_gene: TRBV2; d_gene: -; abundance: -; len: 13; j_gene: TRBJ2-7; CDR3nt: TGTGCCAGCAGTTCAGGACTCTCTTACGAGCAGTACTTC; CDR3aa: CASSSGLSYEQYF
v_gene: TRBV6-5; d_gene: -; abundance: -; len: 15; j_gene: TRBJ2-1; CDR3nt: TGTGCCAGCAGTTACCACCGGGACTCCTACAATGAGCAGTTCTTC; CDR3aa: CASSYHRDSYNEQFF
v_gene: TRBV11-2; d_gene: -; abundance: -; len: 14; j_gene: TRBJ2-2; CDR3nt: TGTGCCAGCAGCCCAGGTCCCAACACCGGGGAGCTGTTTTTT; CDR3aa: CASSPGPNTGELFF
v_gene: TRBV15; d_gene: TRBD1; abundance: -; len: 15; j_gene: TRBJ1-1; CDR3nt: TGTGCCACCAGCAGAGATCCAGGGGGCGCGACTGAAGCTTTCTTT; CDR3aa: CATSRDPGGATEAFF
v_gene: TRBV5-6; d_gene: TRBD1; abundance: -; len: 17; j_gene: TRBJ2-3; CDR3nt: TGTGCCAGCAGCTTGGCGGGGGGACAGGGCGGCACAGATACGCAGTATTTT; CDR3aa: CASSLAGGQGGTDTQYF
v_gene: TRBV7-2; d_gene: TRBD2; abundance: -; len: 16; j_gene: TRBJ2-1; CDR3nt: TGTGCCAGCAGCTTAGGGGGACTAGCGGGAGTGGGTGAGCAGTTCTTC; CDR3aa: CASSLGGLAGVGEQFF
v_gene: TRBV11-2; d_gene: TRBD2; abundance: -; len: 16; j_gene: TRBJ2-7; CDR3nt: TGTGCCAGCAGCTCCCCGGGACTAGCGGGAAACTACGAGCAGTACTTC; CDR3aa: CASSSPGLAGNYEQYF
v_gene: TRBV4-1; d_gene: -; abundance: -; len: 15; j_gene: TRBJ2-7; CDR3nt: TGCGCCAGCAGCAGAGAAGTTGGGGGGTACTACGAGCAGTACTTC; CDR3aa: CASSREVGGYYEQYF
v_gene: TRBV6-6; d_gene: TRBD1; abundance: -; len: 14; j_gene: TRBJ1-5; CDR3nt: TGTGCCAGCAAGGCAGGGGGTGGCAATCAGCCCCAGCATTTT; CDR3aa: CASKAGGGNQPQHF
v_gene: TRBV5-4; d_gene: -; abundance: -; len: 14; j_gene: TRBJ1-1; CDR3nt: TGTGCCAGCAGCTGGGGAGGGGGGAACACTGAAGCTTTCTTT; CDR3aa: CASSWGGGNTEAFF
v_gene: TRBV28; d_gene: -; abundance: -; len: 14; j_gene: TRBJ2-7; CDR3nt: TGTGCCAACAGACCGGCGGGACAGCCCTACGAGCAGTACTTC; CDR3aa: CANRPAGQPYEQYF
v_gene: TRBV29-1; d_gene: -; abundance: few; len: 14; j_gene: TRBJ1-5; CDR3nt: TGCAGCGTTGTGGTCCAGGGGATAGGTCAGCCCCAGCATTTT; CDR3aa: CSVVVQGIGQPQHF
v_gene: TRBV11-2; d_gene: TRBD2; abundance: -; len: 13; j_gene: TRBJ2-3; CDR3nt: TGTGCCAGCAGCTCTAGCGGGGGGCCTGGGCAGTATTTT; CDR3aa: CASSSSGGPGQYF
v_gene: TRBV9; d_gene: TRBD2; abundance: once; len: 15; j_gene: TRBJ2-1; CDR3nt: TGTGCCAGCAGCCTAGCGGGACTAGGGTCCGGTGAGCAGTTCTTC; CDR3aa: CASSLAGLGSGEQFF
v_gene: TRBV28; d_gene: -; abundance: -; len: 12; j_gene: TRBJ2-5; CDR3nt: TGTGCCAGCAGTTTAGGGGAGCGGGCCCAGTACTTC; CDR3aa: CASSLGERAQYF
v_gene: TRBV9; d_gene: -; abundance: -; len: 16; j_gene: TRBJ2-3; CDR3nt: TGTGCCAGCAGCGTGGGGGCTAGCGGACGCACAGATACGCAGTATTTT; CDR3aa: CASSVGASGRTDTQYF
v_gene: TRBV19; d_gene: TRBD1; abundance: -; len: 17; j_gene: TRBJ1-5; CDR3nt: TGTGCCAGTAGCCACTCGAGGGGGCGCTTAAGTCGTCAGCCCCAGCATTTT; CDR3aa: CASSHSRGRLSRQPQHF
v_gene: TRBV6-2/TRBV6-3; d_gene: TRBD1; abundance: -; len: 18; j_gene: TRBJ1-5; CDR3nt: TGTGCCAGCAGTTACATTTCTGATTTGGGACAGGGCAATCAGCCCCAGCATTTT; CDR3aa: CASSYISDLGQGNQPQHF